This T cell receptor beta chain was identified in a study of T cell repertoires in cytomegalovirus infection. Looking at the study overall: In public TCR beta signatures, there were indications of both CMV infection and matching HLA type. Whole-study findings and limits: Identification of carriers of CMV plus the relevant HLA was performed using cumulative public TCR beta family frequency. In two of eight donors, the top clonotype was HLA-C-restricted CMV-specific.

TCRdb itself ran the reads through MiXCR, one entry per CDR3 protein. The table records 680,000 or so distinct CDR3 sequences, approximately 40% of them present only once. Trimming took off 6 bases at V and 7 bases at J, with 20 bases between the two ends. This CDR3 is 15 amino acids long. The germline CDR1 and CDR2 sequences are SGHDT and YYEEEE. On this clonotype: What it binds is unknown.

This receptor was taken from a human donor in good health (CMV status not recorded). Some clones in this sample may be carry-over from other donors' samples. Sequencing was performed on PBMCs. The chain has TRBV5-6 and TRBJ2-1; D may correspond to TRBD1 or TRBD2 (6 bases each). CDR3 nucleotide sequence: TGTGCCAGCAACCGACAGGTGACGGCGGGAAATGAGCAGTTCTTC. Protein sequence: CASNRQVTAGNEQFF.